This T cell receptor (beta chain) originates from a study of blood T cell repertoires in COVID-19. Study-wide background: Sites in the United States, Italy and Spain provided acute and convalescent COVID-19 samples. T cells, B-cell-depleted T cells, or PBMCs provided the cDNA or gDNA that served as material.

Germline V CDR1 and CDR2: LGHNA, YNFKEQ. J was trimmed by 1 base and V by 0 bases; bases with no gene match: 10. This CDR3 is built from 18 residues. During active infection, Seattle patients enrolled and were then monitored through disease. Authors' data handling: Amplification from reference gene primers served as the basis for estimated nucleated cell counts. The repertoire was sequenced with immunoSEQ multiplex PCR; TCRdb's copy has only in-frame clones and lacks some. That table gives V, J and clone size, and the DNA gave D and trimming. The table has 250,000 or so clones, 75% to 90% seen once. The chain combines TRBV4-2 with TRBJ1-1; 8 nucleotides match TRBD1. The clonotype originates from a young man with COVID-19, enrolled during active disease. The specimen was peripheral blood. CDR3 bases: TGTGCCAGCAGCCAAGATCAGTCCGGACAGGGACGGAACACTGAAGCTTTCTTT. It translates to CASSQDQSGQGRNTEAFF.